This T cell receptor (beta chain) was recorded in a study of T cells in Graves' hyperthyroidism and ophthalmopathy. Amplified TCR beta CDR3 regions derived from RNA transcripts. The HTBI primer set drove a first-round RT-PCR of the TCR CDR3. Each CDR3 protein gets one entry after TCRdb re-called the multiplex PCR reads with MiXCR. The sample holds around 240,000 distinct CDR3 sequences; about 16% are singletons and the top ten take 25% to 30%. V was clipped by 7 bases and J by 0 bases; unmatched bases: 2. Germline CDR1 and CDR2: DFQATT and SNEGSKA (reference sequence). The length of the CDR3 is 14 residues. This clonotype was picked up many times.

This TCR was sampled from a woman under 30 with Graves' ophthalmopathy. Sequencing used blood. The chain joins TRBV20-1 to TRBJ2-6, with 8 bases identical to TRBD1. As DNA, the CDR3 is TGCAGTGTTGGACAGGGCTCTGGGGCCAACGTCCTGACTTTC. Translating gives CSVGQGSGANVLTF.